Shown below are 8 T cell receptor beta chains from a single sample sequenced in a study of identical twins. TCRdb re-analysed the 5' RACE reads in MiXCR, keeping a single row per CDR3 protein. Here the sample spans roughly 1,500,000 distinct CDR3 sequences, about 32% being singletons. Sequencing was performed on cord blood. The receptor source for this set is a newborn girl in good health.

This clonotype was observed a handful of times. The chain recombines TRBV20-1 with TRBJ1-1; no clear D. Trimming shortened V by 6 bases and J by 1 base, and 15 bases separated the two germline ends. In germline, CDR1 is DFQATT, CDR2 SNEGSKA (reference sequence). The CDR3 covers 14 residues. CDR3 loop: CSASGGRWNTEAFF. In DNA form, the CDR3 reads TGCAGTGCCAGCGGAGGCAGGTGGAACACTGAAGCTTTCTTT.

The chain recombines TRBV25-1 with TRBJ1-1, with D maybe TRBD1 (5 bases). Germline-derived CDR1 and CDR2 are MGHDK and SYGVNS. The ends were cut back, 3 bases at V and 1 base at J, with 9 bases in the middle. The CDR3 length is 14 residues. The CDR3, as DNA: TGTGCCAGCAGTGAGGGGGGATCGAACACTGAAGCTTTCTTT. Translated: CASSEGGSNTEAFF.

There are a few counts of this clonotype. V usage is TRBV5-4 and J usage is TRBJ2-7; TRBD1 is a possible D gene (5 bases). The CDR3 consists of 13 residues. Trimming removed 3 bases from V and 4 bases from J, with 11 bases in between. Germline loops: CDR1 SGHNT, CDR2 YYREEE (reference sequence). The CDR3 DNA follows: TGTGCCAGCAGCTCCCGACAGCAATACGAGCAGTACTTC. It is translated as CASSSRQQYEQYF.

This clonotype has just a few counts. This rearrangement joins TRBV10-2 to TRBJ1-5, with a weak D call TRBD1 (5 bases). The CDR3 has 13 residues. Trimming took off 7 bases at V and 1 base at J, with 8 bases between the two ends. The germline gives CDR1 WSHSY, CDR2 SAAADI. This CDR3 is CASTGWSNQPQHF. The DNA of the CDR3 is TGCGCCAGCACAGGGTGGAGCAATCAGCCCCAGCATTTT.

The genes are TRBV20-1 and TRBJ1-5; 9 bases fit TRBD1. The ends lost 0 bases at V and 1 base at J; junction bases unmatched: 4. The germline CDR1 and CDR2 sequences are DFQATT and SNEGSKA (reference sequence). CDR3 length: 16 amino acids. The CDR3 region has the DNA TGCAGTGCTAGAGAATGGGGGACAGGGAGCAATCAGCCCCAGCATTTT. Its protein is CSAREWGTGSNQPQHF.

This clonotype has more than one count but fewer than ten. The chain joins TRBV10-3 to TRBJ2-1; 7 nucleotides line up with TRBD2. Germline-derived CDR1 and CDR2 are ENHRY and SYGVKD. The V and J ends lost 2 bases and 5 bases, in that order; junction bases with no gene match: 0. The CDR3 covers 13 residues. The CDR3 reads CAISEREDNEQFF. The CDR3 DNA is TGTGCCATCAGTGAGCGGGAGGACAATGAGCAGTTCTTC.

The DNA for the CDR3 is TGTGCCAGCAGTGAAGCCCAGACTAGCGGGTCCTACGAGCAGTACTTC. Protein: CASSEAQTSGSYEQYF. V and J are TRBV2 and TRBJ2-7; 10 positions match TRBD2. The CDR3 covers 16 residues. CDR1 SNHLY and CDR2 FYNNEI come from the germline V gene. The V segment lost 0 bases and the J segment 1 base; nucleotides outside the gene matches: 3.

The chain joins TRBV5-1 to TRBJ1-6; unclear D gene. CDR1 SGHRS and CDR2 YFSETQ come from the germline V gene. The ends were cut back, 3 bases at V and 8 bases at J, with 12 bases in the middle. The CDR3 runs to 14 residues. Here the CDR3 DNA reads TGCGCCAGCAGCTCTTGGACGGACGATTCACCCCTCCACTTT. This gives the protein CASSSWTDDSPLHF.